The clone carrying this TCR beta chain was seen only a few times. Its matching antigen is unknown. The entry originates in a study of post-analysis software for immune sequencing data. In the study overall: Included among the disease courses, which were recorded for the cohort, were relapsing-remitting, secondary progressive and progressive-relapsing multiple sclerosis. Study-wide results and caveats: Those samples that were prepared in the same batch co-clustered strongly by F measure. TRBV5-6, TRBV5-1 and TRBV20-1 belonged to a set of five TRBV segments that were more frequent in patients than controls. When compared against controls, multiple sclerosis patients showed significantly lower normalized Chao1 diversity.

This CDR3 has 15 residues. Trimming cost V 0 bases and J 7 bases; bases outside gene matches: 9. In germline, CDR1 is DFQATT, CDR2 SNEGSKA (reference sequence). Tagging with unique molecular identifiers was a feature of the TCR beta cDNA libraries. TCRdb analysed the PCR reads with MiXCR anew, one entry per CDR3 protein. The table shows more than 450,000 distinct CDR3 sequences, with around 47% occurring only once. The sequence was collected from a girl aged 10 to 17 with multiple sclerosis. V and J are TRBV20-1 and TRBJ2-7, with TRBD2 identical over 10 bases. What was sequenced was blood. Written as DNA, the CDR3 is TGCAGTGCTAGAGATCGAACTAGCGGGGCTAGGGAGCAGTACTTC. Amino acid sequence: CSARDRTSGAREQYF.